This TCR beta chain was retrieved from a study of shared clonotypes between healthy human individuals. Whole-study findings and limits: Sampling involved blood alone; tissue repertoires likely differ. Rarefaction demonstrated incomplete sorted-subset sequencing despite large depth. In contrast to clonotypes shared by all four donors, non-shared clonotypes had lower generation probabilities.

Turning to this clone: The antigen is not known.

CD45RO-negative, CCR7-selected cells formed the naive CD8 fraction, which excluded terminally differentiated effector memory CD45RA+ cells. The data were produced by immunoSEQ multiplex PCR, yet TCRdb's version contains in-frame clones alone and is incomplete. In the table there are nearly 2 million clones, approximately 94% of which are singletons. Sequenced input: naive CD8+ T cells sorted from blood. This clonotype was obtained from a man aged 18 to 30 in good health.

CDR3 bases: TGTGCCAGCAGTTTGAGTCAGGCGGGGGCCTACAATGAGCAGTTCTTC. Residues: CASSLSQAGAYNEQFF. The chain links TRBV6-5 to TRBJ2-1; 7 nucleotides align to TRBD2. The CDR3 covers 16 residues. CDR1 is MNHEY, CDR2 SVGAGI, per germline. V shed 4 bases and J 2 bases; nucleotides not matched to a gene: 8.